Below, 27 T cell receptor beta chains from the same sample are listed, as sequenced in a study of beta chain features in type 1 diabetes. Notes on the study in general: In every one of the four CD4+ subsets, TCRB CDR3s were moderately but significantly shorter in Type 1 diabetes patients.

These receptors' antigens are unknown. Since all of the isolated RNA was reverse transcribed, expressed TCRB transcripts were what got sequenced. Libraries were prepared by immunoSEQ multiplex PCR; TCRdb keeps only in-frame clonotypes and omits some of them. The repertoire has over 300,000 clones, around 8.5% of them found once; the top ten carry over 0.95%. The material sequenced was central memory CD4+ T cells from blood. These receptors all stem from a man younger than 45 with type 1 diabetes.

This clone was seen a handful of times. The V gene is TRBV5-1, the J gene TRBJ1-2; D remains unclear. Germline values: CDR1 SGHRS, CDR2 YFSETQ. The ends were cut back, 4 bases at V and 0 bases at J, with 13 bases in the middle. The CDR3 totals 15 residues. The CDR3 DNA reads TGCGCCAGCAGCGTGGTCGGGGAAGCTAACTATGGCTACACCTTC. Its protein is CASSVVGEANYGYTF.

V is TRBV11-2 and J is TRBJ1-2; possible D gene TRBD1, 6 bases. Per the germline V gene, CDR1 is SGHAT and CDR2 is FQNNGV. Trimming removed 0 bases from V and 4 bases from J, with 9 bases in between. This CDR3 region has 14 residues. The CDR3 is CASSLDDRTYGYTF. The CDR3 DNA is TGTGCCAGCAGCTTAGACGACAGGACCTATGGCTACACCTTC.

V gene TRBV29-1 combines with J gene TRBJ2-5, with D possibly TRBD1 on 7 matching bases. V gave up 4 bases and J gave up 4 bases, with 16 bases separating them. Germline assignment: CDR1 SQVTM and CDR2 ANQGSEA. The length of the CDR3 is 14 residues. CDR3 amino acids: CSVVGGQFRETQYF. DNA of the CDR3: TGCAGCGTTGTGGGGGGACAGTTCCGAGAGACCCAGTACTTC.

This clone was counted a few times. The genes are TRBV7-9 and TRBJ1-5; a weak D match, TRBD1 (5 bases). The germline V gene encodes CDR1 SEHNR and CDR2 FQNEAQ (reference sequence). The V and J ends lost 1 base and 5 bases respectively, with 9 bases between them. This CDR3 has 14 amino acids. The CDR3 loop reads CASSLERGDQPQHF. The CDR3, as DNA: TGTGCCAGCAGCTTAGAAAGGGGCGATCAGCCCCAGCATTTT.

The sample holds many counts of this clone. The chain uses TRBV7-2 and TRBJ1-2; perhaps TRBD1 as D (5 bases). The CDR3 totals 14 residues. Looked up from germline, CDR1 is SGHTA and CDR2 is FQGNSA. Trimming pared 1 base from V and 7 bases from J, leaving 13 bases between. CDR3 amino acids: CASSLDGDRGGYTF. The CDR3 nucleotides are TGTGCCAGCAGCTTAGATGGGGACCGAGGTGGCTACACCTTC. Combining the CDR3 with reference TRBV7-2 and TRBJ1-2 gives the whole variable domain GAGVSQSPSNKVTEKGKDVELRCDPISGHTALYWYRQSLGQGLEFLIYFQGNSAPDKSGLPSDRFSAERTGGSVSTLTIQRTQQEDSAVYLCASSLDGDRGGYTFGSGTRLTVV.

This clone came up many times. The J gene is TRBJ1-2, the V gene TRBV27; D possibly corresponds to TRBD1 (6 bases). The CDR3 is 14 residues long. Germline-derived CDR1 and CDR2 are MNHEY and SMNVEV (reference sequence). V was shortened by 3 bases and J by 3 bases, with 11 bases between the two germline ends. CDR3 DNA: TGTGCCAGCAGTTTCTATCAGGGGCACTATGGCTACACCTTC. This sequence encodes CASSFYQGHYGYTF.

The chain carries TRBV11-2 and TRBJ2-4, with D hard to call. The CDR3 runs to 14 residues. Germline CDR1 is SGHAT and CDR2 is FQNNGV. Trimming shortened V by 10 bases and J by 7 bases, and 20 bases separated the two germline ends. The CDR3 nucleotides are TGTGCCACCGTACCTTGGACCGGTGTCAACATTCAGTACTTC. Protein product: CATVPWTGVNIQYF. Variable domain in full (rest from reference TRBV11-2 and TRBJ2-4): EAGVAQSPRYKIIEKRQSVAFWCNPISGHATLYWYQQILGQGPKLLIQFQNNGVVDDSQLPKDRFSAERLKGVDSTLKIQPAKLEDSAVYLCATVPWTGVNIQYFGAGTRLSVL.

In this sample, this clone turned up many times. The V gene is TRBV5-1, the J gene TRBJ2-3, with TRBD1 identical over 9 bases. The V and J ends lost 4 bases and 6 bases, in that order; junction bases with no gene match: 6. The CDR3 length is 14 residues. Germline V lookup: CDR1 SGHRS, CDR2 YFSETQ. CDR3 protein: CASSTGQGRDTQYF. CDR3 DNA sequence: TGCGCCAGCAGCACCGGACAGGGGAGGGATACGCAGTATTTT. Supplemented by reference TRBV5-1 and TRBJ2-3, the full variable domain reads KAGVTQTPRYLIKTRGQQVTLSCSPISGHRSVSWYQQTPGQGLQFLFEYFSETQRNKGNFPGRFSGRQFSNSRSEMNVSTLELGDSALYLCASSTGQGRDTQYFGPGTRLTVL.

This clone turned up a few times. The chain couples TRBV18 to TRBJ1-1; D gene unclear. The germline CDR1 and CDR2 sequences are KGHSH and LQKENI. Trimming shortened V by 0 bases and J by 3 bases, and 11 bases separated the two germline ends. CDR3 size: 15 residues. CDR3 DNA: TGTGCCAGCTCACCACCGGCGGATCGGGACACTGAAGCTTTCTTT. It encodes CASSPPADRDTEAFF.

This clone was seen a few times. The chain uses TRBV6-6 and TRBJ1-5; D gene uncertain. Germline CDR1 MNHNY, CDR2 SVGAGI (reference sequence). Between the trimmed V and J ends, which lost 6 bases and 4 bases, there was a span of 4 bases. The CDR3 contains 11 residues. CDR3 amino acids: CASRTNQPQHF. CDR3 coding DNA: TGTGCCAGCAGGACGAATCAGCCCCAGCATTTT.

The chain carries TRBV29-1 and TRBJ2-5, with 10 positions matching TRBD2. Germline values: CDR1 SQVTM, CDR2 ANQGSEA. The CDR3 sequence is 14 residues long. Trimming removed 4 bases from V and 9 bases from J; junction bases left unmatched: 11. CDR3 amino acids: CSVVGENSGGPQYF. DNA of the CDR3: TGCAGCGTTGTTGGCGAAAATAGCGGGGGGCCCCAGTACTTC.

This clone was detected only a few times. The chain links TRBV7-2 to TRBJ1-2, with D perhaps TRBD1 (6 bases). V was shortened by 2 bases and J by 8 bases, with 18 bases between the two germline ends. The CDR3 is 15 residues long. Looked up from germline, CDR1 is SGHTA and CDR2 is FQGNSA. The chain's CDR3 is CASSLHTDSSGGYTF. As DNA, the CDR3 is TGTGCCAGCAGCTTACATACGGACAGCTCAGGAGGCTACACCTTC.

Only a few counts were recorded for this clone. This chain joins TRBV29-1 and TRBJ2-5; possible D gene TRBD1, 5 bases. Germline V lookup: CDR1 SQVTM, CDR2 ANQGSEA. This CDR3 region has 11 residues. V was shortened by 6 bases and J by 6 bases, with 11 bases between the two germline ends. In DNA form, the CDR3 reads TGCAGCGTGGCAGGGTTGAAGACCCAGTACTTC. Protein product: CSVAGLKTQYF.

The chain carries TRBV11-2 and TRBJ2-3, with 11 bases fitting TRBD2. The CDR3 length is 16 residues. V was pared by 5 bases and J by 2 bases, with 6 bases of the junction left unmatched. Germline values: CDR1 SGHAT, CDR2 FQNNGV. Here the CDR3 DNA reads TGTGCCAGCAGCGCGACTAGCGGGAAATACACAGATACGCAGTATTTT. Translated, it gives CASSATSGKYTDTQYF.

V gene TRBV30 combines with J gene TRBJ1-5; a weak D match, TRBD1 (5 bases). Per germline, CDR1 GTSNPN and CDR2 SVGIG (reference sequence). CDR3 length equals 13 residues. V lost 4 bases to trimming and J lost 3 bases, with 10 bases between them. CDR3 sequence reads: CAWIQDDNQPQHF. CDR3 nucleotide sequence: TGTGCCTGGATACAGGACGACAATCAGCCCCAGCATTTT.

The rearrangement uses TRBV6-1 and TRBJ2-4, with D possibly being TRBD1 (5 bases). The germline CDR1 and CDR2 sequences are MNHNS and SASEGT. Trimming stripped 1 base from V and 1 base from J, with 8 bases between. This CDR3 region has 15 residues. The CDR3 reads CASSEGGAAKNIQYF. The CDR3 region has the DNA TGTGCCAGCAGTGAAGGTGGGGCGGCCAAAAACATTCAGTACTTC.

The chain employs TRBV4-3 and TRBJ2-7, with D maybe TRBD2 (7 bases). Germline assignment: CDR1 LGHNA and CDR2 YSLEER. The CDR3 contains 14 residues. V lost 4 bases to trimming and J lost 5 bases, with 15 bases between them. The CDR3 here is CASSLQRGGHEQYF. The CDR3 DNA reads TGCGCCAGCAGCCTGCAGAGGGGGGGCCACGAGCAGTACTTC.

The chain couples TRBV6-4 to TRBJ2-3, with D maybe TRBD1 (5 bases). The V end was cut by 5 bases, the J end by 6 bases, with 9 bases between. Germline values: CDR1 MRHNA, CDR2 SNTAGT. There are 12 residues in the CDR3. CDR3 in amino acids: CASSPKGDTQYF. DNA of the CDR3: TGTGCCAGCAGTCCCAAGGGGGATACGCAGTATTTT.

The chain couples TRBV7-2 to TRBJ2-1, with a weak D call TRBD2 (5 bases). Germline CDR1 and CDR2: SGHTA and FQGNSA. This CDR3 is built from 16 residues. V lost 5 bases and J lost 6, with 20 bases in between. Written as DNA, the CDR3 is TGTGCCAGCAGCCCAAGTGGACTGTTATTCGGCAATGAGCAGTTCTTC. Translating it yields CASSPSGLLFGNEQFF. Combining the CDR3 with reference TRBV7-2 and TRBJ2-1 gives the whole variable domain GAGVSQSPSNKVTEKGKDVELRCDPISGHTALYWYRQSLGQGLEFLIYFQGNSAPDKSGLPSDRFSAERTGGSVSTLTIQRTQQEDSAVYLCASSPSGLLFGNEQFFGPGTRLTVL.

This clone was counted many times. The rearrangement joins TRBV7-2 to TRBJ2-1, with D hard to call. CDR1 is SGHTA, CDR2 FQGNSA, per germline. The V end lost 9 bases, the J end lost 5 bases, and 8 bases lay between the germline ends. The CDR3 covers 11 residues. Here the CDR3 DNA reads TGTGCCAGTTTGGGCAACAATGAGCAGTTCTTC. Translated, it gives CASLGNNEQFF.

This clone was seen only a few times. This chain joins TRBV27 and TRBJ1-4, with 7 nucleotides matching TRBD1. J lost 7 bases, V lost 4 bases, and 9 bases had no gene match. CDR3 length equals 15 residues. The germline V gene has CDR1 MNHEY and CDR2 SMNVEV (reference sequence). This chain's CDR3 is CASSSAWTGGEKLFF. The CDR3 DNA reads as TGTGCCAGCAGTTCCGCCTGGACAGGCGGTGAAAAACTGTTTTTT.

This chain connects TRBV11-2 to TRBJ2-3, with 7 bases that match TRBD2. Germline CDR1 and CDR2: SGHAT and FQNNGV. This CDR3 region has 14 residues. The V segment lost 8 bases and the J segment 1 base; nucleotides outside the gene matches: 6. DNA of the CDR3: TGTGCCAGCGCCGGGACTACTCGCACAGATACGCAGTATTTT. Its protein product is CASAGTTRTDTQYF.

This clone has only a few counts. The chain is built from TRBV10-1 and TRBJ1-1; the D is unclear. This CDR3 spans 13 amino acids. V was clipped by 4 bases and J by 4 bases, with 10 bases between them. The germline gives CDR1 WNHNN, CDR2 SYGVQD (reference sequence). CDR3 loop: CASSAGRGTEAFF. The CDR3 DNA sequence: TGCGCCAGCAGTGCTGGTAGAGGCACTGAAGCTTTCTTT.

The CDR3 DNA sequence: TGTGCCAGCAGACCTCCCGGGGCCCTCCGAAATCAGCCCCAGCATTTT. As protein: CASRPPGALRNQPQHF. The V gene is TRBV28, the J gene TRBJ1-5, with D tentatively TRBD1 (5 bases). The V end was cut by 6 bases, the J end by 4 bases, with 19 bases between. Germline assignment: CDR1 MDHEN and CDR2 SYDVKM. The CDR3 is 16 amino acids.

CDR3 loop: CASSRGQGDNSPLHF. The CDR3 DNA is TGTGCCAGCAGCAGGGGACAGGGAGACAATTCACCCCTCCACTTT. The V and J genes are TRBV6-6 and TRBJ1-6, with 9 bases lining up with TRBD1. The CDR3 extends over 15 amino acids. Looked up from germline, CDR1 is MNHNY and CDR2 is SVGAGI (reference sequence). The ends lost 6 bases at V and 7 bases at J; junction bases unmatched: 7.

The V gene is TRBV29-1, the J gene TRBJ2-7, with 15 bases aligning to TRBD2. After removal of 4 bases from V and 0 bases from J, the junction contained 4 bases not matched to a gene. There are 16 residues in the CDR3. Per the germline V gene, CDR1 is SQVTM and CDR2 is ANQGSEA. As DNA, the CDR3 is TGCAGCGTTGTAGGGACTAGCGGGGGGAACTCCTACGAGCAGTACTTC. Translating it yields CSVVGTSGGNSYEQYF.

As to this clone: This sample also contains other DNA sequences that code for the same CDR3. The chain joins TRBV5-1 to TRBJ2-1, with 11 nucleotides matching TRBD2. There are 15 residues in the CDR3. V gave up 4 bases and J gave up 3 bases; unmatched junction bases: 3. Germline loops: CDR1 SGHRS, CDR2 YFSETQ. The CDR3 DNA sequence: TGCGCCAGCAGCCCGGGGACTAGCGGCTACAATGAGCAGTTCTTC. Its translation is CASSPGTSGYNEQFF.